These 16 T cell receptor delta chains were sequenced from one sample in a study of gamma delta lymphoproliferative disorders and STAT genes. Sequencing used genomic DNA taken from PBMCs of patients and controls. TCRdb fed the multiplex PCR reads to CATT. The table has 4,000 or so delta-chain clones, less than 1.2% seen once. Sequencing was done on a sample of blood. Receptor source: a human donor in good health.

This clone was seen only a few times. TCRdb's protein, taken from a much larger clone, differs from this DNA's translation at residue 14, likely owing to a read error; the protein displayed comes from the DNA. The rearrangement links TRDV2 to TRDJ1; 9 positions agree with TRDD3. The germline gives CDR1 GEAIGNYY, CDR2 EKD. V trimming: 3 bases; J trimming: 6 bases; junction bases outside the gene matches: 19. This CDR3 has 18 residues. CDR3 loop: CACDAITGGPLSTNKLIF. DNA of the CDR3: TGTGCCTGTGACGCTATCACTGGGGGACCCCTGTCTACCAATAAACTCATCTTT.

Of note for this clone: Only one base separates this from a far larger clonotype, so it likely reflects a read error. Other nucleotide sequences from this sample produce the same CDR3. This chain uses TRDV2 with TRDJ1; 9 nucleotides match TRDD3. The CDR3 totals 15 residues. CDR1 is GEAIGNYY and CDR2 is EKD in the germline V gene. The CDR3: CACDILGEHTDKLIF. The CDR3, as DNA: TGTGCCTGTGATATACTGGGGGAGCACACCGACAAACTCATCTTT.

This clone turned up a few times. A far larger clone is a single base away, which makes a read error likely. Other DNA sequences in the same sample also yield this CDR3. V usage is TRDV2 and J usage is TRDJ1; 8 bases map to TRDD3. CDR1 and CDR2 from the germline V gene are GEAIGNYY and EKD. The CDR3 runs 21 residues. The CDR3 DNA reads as TGTGCCTGTGACCTCCTATTACTGGGGATACCCAGCCCATCGTACACCGATAAGCTCATCTTT. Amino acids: CACDLLLLGIPSPSYTDKLIF.

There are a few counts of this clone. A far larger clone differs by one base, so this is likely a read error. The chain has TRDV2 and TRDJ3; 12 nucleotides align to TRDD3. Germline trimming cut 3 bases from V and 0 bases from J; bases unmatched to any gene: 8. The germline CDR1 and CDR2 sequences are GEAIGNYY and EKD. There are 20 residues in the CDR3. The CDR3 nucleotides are TGTGCCTGTGACGCCGCTGGGGGATACGGTAGCTCCTGGGACACCCGACAGATGTTTTTC. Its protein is CACDAAGGYGSSWDTRQMFF.

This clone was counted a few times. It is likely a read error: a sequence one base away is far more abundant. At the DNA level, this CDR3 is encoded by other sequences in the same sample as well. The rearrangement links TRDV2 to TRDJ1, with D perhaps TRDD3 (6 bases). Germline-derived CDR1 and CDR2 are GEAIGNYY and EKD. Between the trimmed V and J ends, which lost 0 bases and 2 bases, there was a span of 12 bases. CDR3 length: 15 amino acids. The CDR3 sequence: CACDTDLGYTDKLIF. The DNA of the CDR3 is TGTGCCTGTGACACCGATCTGGGGTATACCGATAAACTCATCTTT.

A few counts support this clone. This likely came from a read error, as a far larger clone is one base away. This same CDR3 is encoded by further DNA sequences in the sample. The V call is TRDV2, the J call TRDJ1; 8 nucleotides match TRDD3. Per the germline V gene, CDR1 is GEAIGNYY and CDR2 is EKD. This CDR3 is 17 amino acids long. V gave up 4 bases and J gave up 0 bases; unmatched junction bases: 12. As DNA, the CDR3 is TGTGCCTGTGATGAGGTACTGGGGGGACCTAACACCGATAAACTCATCTTT. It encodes CACDEVLGGPNTDKLIF.

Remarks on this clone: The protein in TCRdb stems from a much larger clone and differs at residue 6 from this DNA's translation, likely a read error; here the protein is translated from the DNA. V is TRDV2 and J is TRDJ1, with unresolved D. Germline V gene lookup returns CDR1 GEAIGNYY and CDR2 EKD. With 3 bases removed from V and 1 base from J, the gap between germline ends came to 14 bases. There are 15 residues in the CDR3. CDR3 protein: CACDFMSSGTDKLIF. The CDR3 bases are TGTGCCTGTGACTTCATGTCTAGTGGCACCGATAAACTCATCTTT.

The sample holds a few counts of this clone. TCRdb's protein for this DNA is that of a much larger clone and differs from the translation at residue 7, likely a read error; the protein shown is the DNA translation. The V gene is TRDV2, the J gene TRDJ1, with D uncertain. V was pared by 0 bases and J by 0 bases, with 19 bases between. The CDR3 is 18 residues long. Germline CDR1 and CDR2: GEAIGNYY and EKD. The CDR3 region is CACDTVRDLVGDTDKLIF. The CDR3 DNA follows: TGTGCCTGTGACACCGTGAGGGACCTAGTGGGAGACACCGATAAACTCATCTTT.

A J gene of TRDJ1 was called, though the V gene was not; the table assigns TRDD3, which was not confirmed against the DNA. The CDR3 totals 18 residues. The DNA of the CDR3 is TGTGCTTCATTGTGCCTTCCTACATCTGATACCGACGGGGATAAACTCATCTTT. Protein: CASLCLPTSDTDGDKLIF.

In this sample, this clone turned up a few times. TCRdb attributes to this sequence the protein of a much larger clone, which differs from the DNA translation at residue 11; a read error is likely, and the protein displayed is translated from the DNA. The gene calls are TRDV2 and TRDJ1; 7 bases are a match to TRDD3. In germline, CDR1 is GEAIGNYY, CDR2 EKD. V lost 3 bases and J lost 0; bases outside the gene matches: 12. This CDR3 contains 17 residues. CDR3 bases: TGTGCCTGTGACCCCCTCCTAGATGGGGGACACACCGATAAACTCATCTTT. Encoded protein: CACDPLLDGGHTDKLIF.

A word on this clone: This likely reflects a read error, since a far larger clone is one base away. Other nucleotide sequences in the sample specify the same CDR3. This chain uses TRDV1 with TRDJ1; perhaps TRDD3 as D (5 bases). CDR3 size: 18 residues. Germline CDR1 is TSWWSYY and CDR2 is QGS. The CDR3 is CALGEREYAVLGPDKLIF. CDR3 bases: TGTGCTCTTGGGGAACGGGAATATGCGGTCCTGGGACCGGATAAACTCATTTTT.

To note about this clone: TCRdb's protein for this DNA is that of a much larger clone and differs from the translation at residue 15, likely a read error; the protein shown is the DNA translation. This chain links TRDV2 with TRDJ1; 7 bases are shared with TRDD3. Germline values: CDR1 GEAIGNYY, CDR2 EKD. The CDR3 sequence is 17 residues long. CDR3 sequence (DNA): TGTGCCTGTGACACCGTCCCTGGGGGTGCGTACACCGATAAACACATCTTT. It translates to CACDTVPGGAYTDKHIF.

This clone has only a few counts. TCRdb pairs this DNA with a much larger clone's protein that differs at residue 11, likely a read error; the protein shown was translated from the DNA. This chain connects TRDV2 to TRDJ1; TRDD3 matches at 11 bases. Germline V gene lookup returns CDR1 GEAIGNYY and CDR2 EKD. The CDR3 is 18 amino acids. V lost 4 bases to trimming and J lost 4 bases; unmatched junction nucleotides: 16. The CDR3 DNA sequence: TGTGCCTGTGAGCCCATGGTACTGGGGGATATGAAAATCGATAAACTCATCTTT. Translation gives CACEPMVLGDMKIDKLIF.

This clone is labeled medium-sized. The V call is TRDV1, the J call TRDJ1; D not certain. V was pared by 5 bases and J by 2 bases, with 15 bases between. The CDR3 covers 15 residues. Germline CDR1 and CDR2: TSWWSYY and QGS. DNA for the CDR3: TGTGCTCTTGGGAGTCCGAGAGGGTTGACCGATAAACTCATCTTT. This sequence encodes CALGSPRGLTDKLIF.

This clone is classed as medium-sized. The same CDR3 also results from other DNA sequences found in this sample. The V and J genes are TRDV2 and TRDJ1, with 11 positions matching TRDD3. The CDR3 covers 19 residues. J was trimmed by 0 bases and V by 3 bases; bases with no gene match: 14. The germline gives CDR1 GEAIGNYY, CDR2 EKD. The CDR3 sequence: CACDFLGDTSEKYTDKLIF. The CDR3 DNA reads TGTGCCTGTGACTTCCTGGGGGATACCTCCGAAAAGTACACCGATAAACTCATCTTT.

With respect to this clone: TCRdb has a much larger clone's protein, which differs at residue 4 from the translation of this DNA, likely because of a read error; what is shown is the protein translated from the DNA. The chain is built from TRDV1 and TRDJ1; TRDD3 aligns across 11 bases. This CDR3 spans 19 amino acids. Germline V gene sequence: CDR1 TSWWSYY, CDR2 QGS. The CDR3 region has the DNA TGTGCTCTTAGGGAACCCACCTACGCTGGGGGATACAGGTTAGGTAAACTCATCTTT. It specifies CALREPTYAGGYRLGKLIF.